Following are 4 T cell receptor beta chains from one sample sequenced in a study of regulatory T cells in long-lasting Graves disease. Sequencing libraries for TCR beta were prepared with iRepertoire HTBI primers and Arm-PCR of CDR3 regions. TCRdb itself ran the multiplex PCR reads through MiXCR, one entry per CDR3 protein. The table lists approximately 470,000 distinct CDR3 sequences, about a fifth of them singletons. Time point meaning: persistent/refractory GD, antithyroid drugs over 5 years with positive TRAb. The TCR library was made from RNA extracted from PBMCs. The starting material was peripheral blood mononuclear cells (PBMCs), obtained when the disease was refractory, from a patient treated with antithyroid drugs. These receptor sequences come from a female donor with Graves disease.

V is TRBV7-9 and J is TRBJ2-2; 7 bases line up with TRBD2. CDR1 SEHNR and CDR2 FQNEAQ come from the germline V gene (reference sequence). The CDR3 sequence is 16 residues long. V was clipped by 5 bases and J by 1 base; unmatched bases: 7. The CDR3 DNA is TGTGCCAGCAGCCGCCTGTGGGGGGGGAACACCGGGGAGCTGTTTTTT. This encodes CASSRLWGGNTGELFF. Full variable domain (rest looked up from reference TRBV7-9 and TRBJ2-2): DTGVSQNPRHKITKRGQNVTFRCDPISEHNRLYWYRQTLGQGPEFLTYFQNEAQLEKSRLLSDRFSAERPKGSFSTLEIQRTEQGDSAMYLCASSRLWGGNTGELFFGEGSRLTVL.

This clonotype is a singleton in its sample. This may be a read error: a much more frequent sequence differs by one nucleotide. This CDR3 is CASGGQRNQPQHF. DNA for the CDR3: TGTGCCAGCGGGGGACAGCGCAATCAGCCCCAGCATTTT. The gene calls are TRBV12-3 or TRBV12-4 and TRBJ1-5; 7 bases are shared with TRBD1. V lost 8 bases to trimming and J lost 2 bases; unmatched junction nucleotides: 3. The CDR3 loop spans 13 amino acids.

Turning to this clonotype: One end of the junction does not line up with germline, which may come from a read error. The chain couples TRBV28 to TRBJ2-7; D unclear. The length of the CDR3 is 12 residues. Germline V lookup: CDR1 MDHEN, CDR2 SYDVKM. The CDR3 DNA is TGTGCCGGCAGTTTACTGGGTTACGAGCAGTACTTC. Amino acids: CAGSLLGYEQYF.

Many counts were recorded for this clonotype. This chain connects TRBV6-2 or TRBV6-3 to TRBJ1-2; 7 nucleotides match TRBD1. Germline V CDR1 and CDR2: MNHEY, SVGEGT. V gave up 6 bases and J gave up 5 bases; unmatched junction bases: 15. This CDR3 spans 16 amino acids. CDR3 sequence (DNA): TGTGCCAGCAGGCCCGGACAGGAATTTTATGTGTATGGCTACACCTTC. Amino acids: CASRPGQEFYVYGYTF.